These 28 T cell receptor beta chains were all obtained from the same sample, sequenced in a study of T cell changes during pregnancy in multiple sclerosis (dated by TCRdb to about 2019). The method behind the library was the immunoSEQ multiplex PCR assay. This immuneACCESS table, as held by TCRdb, lists in-frame sequences with V and J called but not all clones. Of the missing ones, under half trace to an unresolved V gene in checked studies; the others have no known cause. In this sample the table shows around 72,000 clones, roughly 89% of which occur a single time. 0.6% to 0.8% of the sample belongs to the ten largest clones. The sample in question was peripheral blood, obtained in the third trimester of pregnancy. The receptors stem from a female donor in good health, enrolled as a control in a pregnancy study.

The chain links TRBV4-3 to TRBJ1-2, with unresolved D. V lost 1 base, J lost 8 bases, and 8 bases lay in between. CDR1 and CDR2 (germline): LGHNA, YSLEER. CDR3 length equals 12 residues. DNA of the CDR3: TGCGCCAGCAGCCAAGGAGGTAGGGGCTACACCTTC. It encodes CASSQGGRGYTF.

The genes are TRBV5-4 and TRBJ2-5; perhaps TRBD1 as D (6 bases). Trimming left V 4 bases short and J 5 bases short, with 9 bases between. Germline lookup yields CDR1 SGHNT and CDR2 YYREEE (reference sequence). CDR3 size: 12 residues. CDR3 loop: CASSPQGETQYF. The DNA for the CDR3 is TGTGCCAGCAGCCCCCAGGGGGAGACCCAGTACTTC.

The chain joins TRBV9 to TRBJ1-5; weak D call: TRBD1 (5 bases). The V end was cut by 2 bases, the J end by 2 bases, with 5 bases between. The CDR3 loop spans 13 amino acids. Looked up from germline, CDR1 is SGDLS and CDR2 is YYNGEE. The CDR3 sequence: CASSVRGNQPQHF. CDR3 nucleotide sequence: TGTGCCAGCAGCGTCAGGGGCAATCAGCCCCAGCATTTT.

The chain has TRBV4-2 and TRBJ2-5; D remains unclear. This CDR3 comprises 14 residues. CDR1 LGHNA and CDR2 YNFKEQ come from the germline V gene. V was trimmed by 1 base and J by 5 bases, leaving 11 bases between them. The DNA of the CDR3 is TGTGCCAGCAGCCAAGTAGAAGCGATGGAGACCCAGTACTTC. Translation gives CASSQVEAMETQYF.

This clone turned up a few times. V usage is TRBV27 and J usage is TRBJ1-4; no definite D call. Germline V gene lookup returns CDR1 MNHEY and CDR2 SMNVEV (reference sequence). The CDR3 runs 15 residues. V was cut by 6 bases and J by 0 bases, with 11 bases left in between. As DNA, the CDR3 is TGTGCCAGCAGAGGCAGGCTCGCAACTAATGAAAAACTGTTTTTT. Translation: CASRGRLATNEKLFF.

The chain carries TRBV2 and TRBJ2-5; 7 bases map to TRBD1. The V gene end was trimmed by 6 bases and the J gene end by 2 bases; junction bases not matched to a gene: 9. The CDR3 sequence is 15 residues long. Germline V gives CDR1 SNHLY, CDR2 FYNNEI. CDR3 region: CASRDPDRTQETQYF. The DNA of the CDR3 is TGTGCCAGCAGGGATCCGGACAGGACGCAAGAGACCCAGTACTTC.

The chain links TRBV5-1 to TRBJ2-7; 7 positions match TRBD1. The CDR3 is made up of 15 amino acids. The V and J ends lost 0 bases and 2 bases, in that order; junction bases with no gene match: 5. CDR1 is SGHRS and CDR2 is YFSETQ in the germline V gene. The CDR3 spells CASSLVWQGAYEQYF. The DNA of the CDR3 is TGCGCCAGCAGCTTGGTTTGGCAGGGGGCCTACGAGCAGTACTTC.

This clone was detected only once. The chain couples TRBV19 to TRBJ2-5, with 11 bases matching TRBD2. Per germline, CDR1 LNHDA and CDR2 SQIVND (reference sequence). V lost 4 bases and J lost 5; bases outside the gene matches: 6. The CDR3 is made up of 15 amino acids. CDR3 region: CASSNLAGGRETQYF. CDR3 sequence (DNA): TGTGCCAGTAGTAATCTAGCGGGGGGTCGGGAGACCCAGTACTTC. Filled out from reference TRBV19 and TRBJ2-5, the complete variable domain reads DGGITQSPKYLFRKEGQNVTLSCEQNLNHDAMYWYRQDPGQGLRLIYYSQIVNDFQKGDIAEGYSVSREKKESFPLTVTSAQKNPTAFYLCASSNLAGGRETQYFGPGTRLLVL.

The J gene is TRBJ2-2, the V gene TRBV4-2; D may be TRBD2 (5 bases). Trimming left V 1 base short and J 4 bases short, with 7 bases between. Germline-derived CDR1 and CDR2 are LGHNA and YNFKEQ. This CDR3 region has 14 residues. CDR3 in amino acids: CASSQAGVTGELFF. CDR3 in DNA: TGTGCCAGCAGCCAAGCCGGGGTCACCGGGGAGCTGTTTTTT.

This chain connects TRBV14 to TRBJ2-7; D is perhaps TRBD1 (5 bases). Germline-derived CDR1 and CDR2 are SGHDN and FVKESK. CDR3 length: 14 residues. V lost 4 bases, J lost 4 bases, and 14 bases lay in between. The CDR3 bases are TGTGCCAGCAGCCCCGGACAAAACTCGTACGAGCAGTACTTC. Encoded protein: CASSPGQNSYEQYF.

The rearrangement uses TRBV7-9 and TRBJ1-1, with D tentatively TRBD1 (6 bases). The CDR3 runs 16 residues. Trimming shortened V by 6 bases and J by 0 bases, and 17 bases separated the two germline ends. Germline CDR1 reads SEHNR; CDR2 reads FQNEAQ (reference sequence). CDR3 residues: CASSLQGGLMNTEAFF. CDR3 in DNA: TGTGCCAGCAGTCTACAGGGAGGGCTTATGAACACTGAAGCTTTCTTT.

V and J are TRBV6-5 and TRBJ1-6; 8 bases are a match to TRBD1. Germline CDR1 is MNHEY and CDR2 is SVGAGI. Trimming removed 4 bases from V and 9 bases from J; junction bases left unmatched: 5. The CDR3 length is 14 residues. CDR3 sequence: CASSSDRDGSPLHF. CDR3 in DNA: TGTGCCAGCAGTTCGGACAGGGACGGTTCACCCCTCCACTTT.

The chain links TRBV7-8 to TRBJ2-1; 7 bases agree with TRBD2. Germline V gene data show CDR1 as SGHVS and CDR2 as FQNEAQ. The CDR3 is made up of 13 amino acids. The junction had 3 bases not matched to a gene; V was cut back by 1 base and J by 9 bases. The DNA for the CDR3 is TGTGCCAGCAGCTTAGGGACGGGGGGTGAGCAGTTCTTC. Its translation: CASSLGTGGEQFF. Combining the CDR3 with reference TRBV7-8 and TRBJ2-1 gives the whole variable domain GAGVSQSPRYKVAKRGQDVALRCDPISGHVSLFWYQQALGQGPEFLTYFQNEAQLDKSGLPSDRFFAERPEGSVSTLKIQRTQQEDSAVYLCASSLGTGGEQFFGPGTRLTVL.

This chain connects TRBV5-1 to TRBJ2-1, with 10 bases lining up with TRBD1. Trimming at V came to 4 bases and at J to 4 bases, leaving 2 bases not matched to a gene. This CDR3 spans 14 amino acids. Germline V gene data show CDR1 as SGHRS and CDR2 as YFSETQ. The CDR3: CASSRGQGYNEQFF. The DNA for the CDR3 is TGCGCCAGCAGCAGGGGACAGGGGTACAATGAGCAGTTCTTC.

This clone was detected only a few times. The chain combines TRBV28 with TRBJ2-7; possibly TRBD2 for D (6 bases). Germline CDR1 and CDR2: MDHEN and SYDVKM. V lost 5 bases to trimming and J lost 6 bases, with 20 bases between them. CDR3 length: 15 amino acids. The CDR3 reads CASSVRGGVSLEQYF. The CDR3 coding sequence is TGTGCCAGCAGTGTCCGCGGCGGGGTGTCCCTCGAGCAGTACTTC.

V is TRBV6-5 and J is TRBJ2-5, with a possible D match to TRBD1 (6 bases). Trimming pared 8 bases from V and 9 bases from J, leaving 22 bases between. The CDR3 has 14 amino acids. Looked up from germline, CDR1 is MNHEY and CDR2 is SVGAGI. The CDR3 sequence: CASSPRAGEGAQYF. The CDR3 DNA is TGTGCCAGCTCACCTCGGGCAGGGGAAGGGGCCCAGTACTTC.

The V gene is TRBV27, the J gene TRBJ1-1; TRBD1 matches at 7 bases. CDR1 and CDR2 (germline): MNHEY, SMNVEV (reference sequence). The length of the CDR3 is 16 residues. Unmatched junction bases numbered 14, after V lost 7 bases and J lost 3 bases. The CDR3 sequence: CASIADRVTGDTEAFF. CDR3 sequence (DNA): TGTGCCAGCATTGCTGACAGGGTAACGGGGGACACTGAAGCTTTCTTT.

This clone showed up just once. V is TRBV5-6 and J is TRBJ2-5; 10 bases align to TRBD1. Germline values: CDR1 SGHDT, CDR2 YYEEEE. V dropped 3 bases and J dropped 14; count of bases not matched to a gene: 10. The CDR3 sequence is 13 residues long. The CDR3 sequence is CASSSRTGGPPYF. DNA for the CDR3: TGTGCCAGCAGCTCCCGGACAGGGGGTCCCCCCTACTTC.

V gene TRBV6-4 combines with J gene TRBJ1-5; D possibly corresponds to TRBD1 (6 bases). The CDR3 runs to 15 residues. V was trimmed by 3 bases and J by 3 bases, leaving 12 bases between them. Germline V gene lookup returns CDR1 MRHNA and CDR2 SNTAGT. CDR3 in DNA: TGTGCCAGCAGTGAGGGGACAACCCCCAATCAGCCCCAGCATTTT. As protein: CASSEGTTPNQPQHF.

This chain joins TRBV2 and TRBJ1-2, with TRBD1 as a possible D gene (6 bases). CDR3 size: 13 residues. CDR1 and CDR2 (germline): SNHLY, FYNNEI. V was cut by 8 bases and J by 3 bases, with 13 bases left in between. CDR3 DNA: TGTGCCAGCGACACAGGGATGGACTATGGCTACACCTTC. Translation gives CASDTGMDYGYTF.

CDR3 in DNA: TGTGCCAGCAGTGATACTACCCCTCCGGGACAGGGGGCCTACGAGCAGTACTTC. Translating gives CASSDTTPPGQGAYEQYF. J is TRBJ2-7 and V is TRBV2, with 11 bases fitting TRBD1. Germline V lookup: CDR1 SNHLY, CDR2 FYNNEI. Trimming cost V 3 bases and J 2 bases; bases outside gene matches: 12. The CDR3 runs 18 residues.

The chain recombines TRBV25-1 with TRBJ1-2; D remains unclear. The germline V gene encodes CDR1 MGHDK and CDR2 SYGVNS. CDR3 length: 13 amino acids. Trimming pared 7 bases from V and 6 bases from J, leaving 15 bases between. The CDR3 loop is CASKSGWRDGYTF. DNA for the CDR3: TGTGCCAGCAAGAGCGGTTGGAGGGATGGCTACACCTTC.

The genes are TRBV2 and TRBJ2-3; TRBD2 agrees at 11 bases. V lost 1 base and J lost 1; bases outside the gene matches: 7. The germline gives CDR1 SNHLY, CDR2 FYNNEI. This CDR3 comprises 18 residues. CDR3 in amino acids: CASSEVLAGVGGTDTQYF. As DNA, the CDR3 is TGTGCCAGCAGTGAAGTACTAGCGGGAGTCGGAGGCACAGATACGCAGTATTTT.

This chain links TRBV18 with TRBJ2-7, with TRBD2 matching 11 bases. CDR1 KGHSH and CDR2 LQKENI come from the germline V gene. Germline trimming cut 3 bases from V and 2 bases from J; bases unmatched to any gene: 6. CDR3 length: 16 residues. The CDR3 DNA follows: TGTGCCAGCTCACCCTCGGGACTAGCGGAAACCTACGAGCAGTACTTC. This sequence encodes CASSPSGLAETYEQYF. The full variable domain, in which reference TRBV18 and TRBJ2-7 provide the parts outside the CDR3, is NAGVMQNPRHLVRRRGQEARLRCSPMKGHSHVYWYRQLPEEGLKFMVYLQKENIIDESGMPKERFSAEFPKEGPSILRIQQVVRGDSAAYFCASSPSGLAETYEQYFGPGTRLTVT.

This chain links TRBV19 with TRBJ1-6; 7 bases match TRBD1. The CDR3 contains 15 residues. J gave up 7 bases and V 4 bases, and 7 bases lay outside the gene matches. The V gene's germline CDR1 is LNHDA and CDR2 SQIVND (reference sequence). As DNA, the CDR3 is TGTGCCAGTAGTACCGACAGGACAGGCAATTCACCCCTCCACTTT. Its protein product is CASSTDRTGNSPLHF. Looking up the rest from reference TRBV19 and TRBJ1-6 gives the full variable domain: DGGITQSPKYLFRKEGQNVTLSCEQNLNHDAMYWYRQDPGQGLRLIYYSQIVNDFQKGDIAEGYSVSREKKESFPLTVTSAQKNPTAFYLCASSTDRTGNSPLHFGNGTRLTVT.

The V call is TRBV11-2, the J call TRBJ2-7; 7 bases fit TRBD2. CDR1 and CDR2 (germline): SGHAT, FQNNGV. This CDR3 spans 15 amino acids. V shed 4 bases and J 3 bases; nucleotides not matched to a gene: 9. The CDR3 DNA reads as TGTGCCAGCAGCTCCAGTACTAGCGCCAACTACGAGCAGTACTTC. Translated, it gives CASSSSTSANYEQYF.

The chain combines TRBV5-1 with TRBJ2-3, with TRBD1 matching over 10 bases. Germline trimming cut 0 bases from V and 1 base from J; bases unmatched to any gene: 5. CDR1 is SGHRS and CDR2 is YFSETQ in the germline V gene. This CDR3 comprises 17 residues. In nucleotides, the CDR3 is TGCGCCAGCAGCTTGGGGTCCGGGACAGGGGGCACAGATACGCAGTATTTT. This sequence encodes CASSLGSGTGGTDTQYF.

The gene calls are TRBV7-2 and TRBJ2-7; 7 bases map to TRBD1. The ends lost 3 bases at V and 6 bases at J; junction bases unmatched: 5. CDR1 and CDR2 (germline): SGHTA, FQGNSA. This CDR3 comprises 13 residues. In nucleotides, the CDR3 is TGTGCCAGCAGCTTTGACAGGGCCGGCGAGCAGTACTTC. Amino acids: CASSFDRAGEQYF.